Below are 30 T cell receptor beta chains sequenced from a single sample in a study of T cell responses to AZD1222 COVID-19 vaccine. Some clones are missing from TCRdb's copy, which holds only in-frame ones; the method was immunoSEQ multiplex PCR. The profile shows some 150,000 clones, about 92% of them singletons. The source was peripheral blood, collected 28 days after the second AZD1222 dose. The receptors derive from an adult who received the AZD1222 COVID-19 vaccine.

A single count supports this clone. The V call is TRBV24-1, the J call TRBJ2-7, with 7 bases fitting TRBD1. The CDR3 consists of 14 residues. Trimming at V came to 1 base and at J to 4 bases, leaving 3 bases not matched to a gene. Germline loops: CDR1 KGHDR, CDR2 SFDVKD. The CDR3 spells CATSDLRQGYEQYF. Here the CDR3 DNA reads TGTGCCACCAGTGATTTACGACAGGGTTACGAGCAGTACTTC.

The CDR3 protein is CASSQEQVTYGYTF. As DNA, the CDR3 is TGTGCCAGCAGCCAAGAGCAGGTTACCTATGGCTACACCTTC. The J gene is TRBJ1-2, the V gene TRBV14; D ambiguous. CDR3 length equals 14 residues. Germline CDR1 SGHDN, CDR2 FVKESK. V lost 0 bases, J lost 4 bases, and 9 bases lay in between.

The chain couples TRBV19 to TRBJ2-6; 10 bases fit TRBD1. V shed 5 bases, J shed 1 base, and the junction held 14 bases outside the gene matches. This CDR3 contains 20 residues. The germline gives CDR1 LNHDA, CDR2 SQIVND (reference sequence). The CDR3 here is CASSLGPWDRGGSGANVLTF. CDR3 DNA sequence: TGTGCCAGTAGTTTGGGTCCGTGGGACAGGGGAGGATCTGGGGCCAACGTCCTGACTTTC.

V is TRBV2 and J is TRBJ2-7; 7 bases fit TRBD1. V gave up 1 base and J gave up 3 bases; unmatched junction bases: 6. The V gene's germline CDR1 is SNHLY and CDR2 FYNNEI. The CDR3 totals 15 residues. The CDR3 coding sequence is TGTGCCAGCAGTGAAGGGACAGGTGGAGTCTACGAGCAGTACTTC. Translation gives CASSEGTGGVYEQYF. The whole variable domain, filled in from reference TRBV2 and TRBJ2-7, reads EPEVTQTPSHQVTQMGQEVILRCVPISNHLYFYWYRQILGQKVEFLVSFYNNEISEKSEIFDDQFSVERPDGSNFTLKIRSTKLEDSAMYFCASSEGTGGVYEQYFGPGTRLTVT.

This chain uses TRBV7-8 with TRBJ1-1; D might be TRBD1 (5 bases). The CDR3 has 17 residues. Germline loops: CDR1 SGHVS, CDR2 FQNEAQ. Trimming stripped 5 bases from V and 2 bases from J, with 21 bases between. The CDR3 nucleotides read TGTGCCAGCAGCCCCCGGACGGGGACCCCAATTAACACTGAAGCTTTCTTT. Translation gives CASSPRTGTPINTEAFF.

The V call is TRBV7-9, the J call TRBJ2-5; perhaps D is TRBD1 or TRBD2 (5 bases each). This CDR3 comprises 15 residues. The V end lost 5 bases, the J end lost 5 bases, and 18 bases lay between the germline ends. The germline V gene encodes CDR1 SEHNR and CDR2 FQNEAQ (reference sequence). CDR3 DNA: TGTGCCAGCAGCCCCGGGCAGGGAGTTACGGAGACCCAGTACTTC. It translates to CASSPGQGVTETQYF.

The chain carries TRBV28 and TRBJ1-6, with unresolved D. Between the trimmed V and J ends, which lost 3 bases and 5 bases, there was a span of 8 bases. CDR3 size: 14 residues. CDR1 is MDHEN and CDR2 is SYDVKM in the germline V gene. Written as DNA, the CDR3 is TGTGCCAGCAGTTTTGTGCAGGATAATTCACCCCTCCACTTT. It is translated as CASSFVQDNSPLHF.

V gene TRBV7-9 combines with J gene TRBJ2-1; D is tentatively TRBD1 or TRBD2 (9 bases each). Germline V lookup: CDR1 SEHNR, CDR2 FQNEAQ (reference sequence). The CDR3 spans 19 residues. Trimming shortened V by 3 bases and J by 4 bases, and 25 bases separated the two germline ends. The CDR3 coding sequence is TGTGCCAGCAGCTTGGGACAGGGAAGGCTAGCGGGAACTTACAATGAGCAGTTCTTC. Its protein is CASSLGQGRLAGTYNEQFF.

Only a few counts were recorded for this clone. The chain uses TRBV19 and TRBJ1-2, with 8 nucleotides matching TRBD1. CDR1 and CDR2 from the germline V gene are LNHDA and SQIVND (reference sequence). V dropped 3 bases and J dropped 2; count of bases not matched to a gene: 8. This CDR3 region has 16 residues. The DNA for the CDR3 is TGTGCCAGTAGTATCGGAGCAGGGGGCTTGAACTATGGCTACACCTTC. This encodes CASSIGAGGLNYGYTF.

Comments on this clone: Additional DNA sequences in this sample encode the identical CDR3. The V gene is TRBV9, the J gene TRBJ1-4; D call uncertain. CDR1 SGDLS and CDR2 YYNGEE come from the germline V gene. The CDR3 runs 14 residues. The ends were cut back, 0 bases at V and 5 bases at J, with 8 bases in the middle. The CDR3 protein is CASSVGGGNEKLFF. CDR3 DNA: TGTGCCAGCAGCGTAGGTGGAGGGAATGAAAAACTGTTTTTT.

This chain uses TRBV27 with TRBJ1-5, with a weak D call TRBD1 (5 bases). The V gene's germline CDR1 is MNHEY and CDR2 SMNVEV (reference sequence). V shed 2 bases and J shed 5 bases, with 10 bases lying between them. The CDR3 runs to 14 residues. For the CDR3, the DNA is TGTGCCAGCAGTTTAATCGGGGGGGATCAGCCCCAGCATTTT. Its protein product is CASSLIGGDQPQHF.

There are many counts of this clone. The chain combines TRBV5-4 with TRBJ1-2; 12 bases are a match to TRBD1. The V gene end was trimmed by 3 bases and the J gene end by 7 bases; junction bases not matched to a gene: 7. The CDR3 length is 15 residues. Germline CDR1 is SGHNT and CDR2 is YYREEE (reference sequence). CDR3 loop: CASSSPGQGARGYTF. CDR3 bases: TGTGCCAGCAGCTCACCGGGACAGGGGGCGCGTGGCTACACCTTC.

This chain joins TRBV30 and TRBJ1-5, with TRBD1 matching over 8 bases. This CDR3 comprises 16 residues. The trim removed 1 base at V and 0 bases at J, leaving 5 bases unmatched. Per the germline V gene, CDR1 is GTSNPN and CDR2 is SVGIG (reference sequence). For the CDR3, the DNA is TGTGCCTGGAGTGCTACGACAGGGGCTAGCAATCAGCCCCAGCATTTT. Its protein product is CAWSATTGASNQPQHF.

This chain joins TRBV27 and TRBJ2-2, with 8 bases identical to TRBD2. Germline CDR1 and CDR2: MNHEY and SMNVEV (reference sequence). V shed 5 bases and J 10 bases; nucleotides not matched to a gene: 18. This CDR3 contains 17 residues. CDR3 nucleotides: TGTGCCAGCAGTGAAGTTATTACGGGAGGGCTTTACGAGGAGCTGTTTTTT. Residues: CASSEVITGGLYEELFF.

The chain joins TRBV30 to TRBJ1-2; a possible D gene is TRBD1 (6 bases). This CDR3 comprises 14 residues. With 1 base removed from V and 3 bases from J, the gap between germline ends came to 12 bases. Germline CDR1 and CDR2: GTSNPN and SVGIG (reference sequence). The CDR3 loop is CAWSEGVRDYGYTF. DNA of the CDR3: TGTGCCTGGAGTGAGGGGGTTAGGGACTATGGCTACACCTTC.

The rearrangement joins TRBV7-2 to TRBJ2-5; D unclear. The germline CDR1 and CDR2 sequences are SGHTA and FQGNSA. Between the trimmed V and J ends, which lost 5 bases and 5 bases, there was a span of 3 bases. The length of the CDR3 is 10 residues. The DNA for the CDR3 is TGTGCCAGCAGCCTGGAGACCCAGTACTTC. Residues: CASSLETQYF.

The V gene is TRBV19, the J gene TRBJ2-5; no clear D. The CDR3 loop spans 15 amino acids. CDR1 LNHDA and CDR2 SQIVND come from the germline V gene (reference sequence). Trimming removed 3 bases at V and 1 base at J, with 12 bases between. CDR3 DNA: TGTGCCAGTAGTATCGGTGACATCACCCAAGAGACCCAGTACTTC. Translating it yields CASSIGDITQETQYF.

The CDR3 loop is CAWSMGAANEQFF. The CDR3 DNA is TGTGCCTGGAGTATGGGAGCAGCGAATGAGCAGTTCTTC. The chain joins TRBV30 to TRBJ2-1, with D perhaps TRBD2 (5 bases). This CDR3 contains 13 residues. CDR1 is GTSNPN and CDR2 is SVGIG in the germline V gene (reference sequence). V lost 2 bases and J 7 bases, leaving 12 bases between the germline ends.

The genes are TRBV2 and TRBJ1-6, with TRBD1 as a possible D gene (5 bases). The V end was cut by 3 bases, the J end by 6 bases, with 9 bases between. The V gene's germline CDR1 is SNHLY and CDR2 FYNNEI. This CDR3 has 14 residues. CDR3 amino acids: CASSESTVNSPLHF. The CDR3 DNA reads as TGTGCCAGCAGTGAGTCGACAGTTAATTCACCCCTCCACTTT. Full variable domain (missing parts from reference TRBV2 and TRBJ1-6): EPEVTQTPSHQVTQMGQEVILRCVPISNHLYFYWYRQILGQKVEFLVSFYNNEISEKSEIFDDQFSVERPDGSNFTLKIRSTKLEDSAMYFCASSESTVNSPLHFGNGTRLTVT.

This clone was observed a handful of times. The CDR3 sequence is CASSSTIYQPQHF. CDR3 in DNA: TGTGCCAGCAGCTCCACAATTTATCAGCCCCAGCATTTT. V and J are TRBV6-2 or TRBV6-3 and TRBJ1-5, with D unclear. CDR1 and CDR2 (germline): MNHEY, SVGEGT. Trimming took 6 bases from V and 5 from J, leaving 11 bases between them. The CDR3 has 13 residues.

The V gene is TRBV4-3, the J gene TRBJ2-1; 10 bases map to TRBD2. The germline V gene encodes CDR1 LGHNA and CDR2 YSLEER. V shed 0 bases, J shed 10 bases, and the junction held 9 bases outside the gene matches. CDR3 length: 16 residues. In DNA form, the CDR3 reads TGCGCCAGCAGCCAAGAAGCTAGCGGGAGTCCTCGGGAGCAGTTCTTC. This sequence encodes CASSQEASGSPREQFF.

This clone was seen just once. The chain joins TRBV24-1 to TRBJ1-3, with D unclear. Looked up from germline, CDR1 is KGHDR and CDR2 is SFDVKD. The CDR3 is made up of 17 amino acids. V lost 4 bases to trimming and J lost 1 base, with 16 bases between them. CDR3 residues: CATSDPFDPSSGNTIYF. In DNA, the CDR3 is TGTGCCACCAGTGACCCCTTCGATCCTTCTTCTGGAAACACCATATATTTT.

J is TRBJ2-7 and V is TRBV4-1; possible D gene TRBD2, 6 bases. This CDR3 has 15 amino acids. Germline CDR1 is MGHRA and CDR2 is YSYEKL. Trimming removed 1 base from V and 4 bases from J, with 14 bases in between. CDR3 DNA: TGCGCCAGCAGCCAAGTGACTAGTAACGCGTACGAGCAGTACTTC. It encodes CASSQVTSNAYEQYF.

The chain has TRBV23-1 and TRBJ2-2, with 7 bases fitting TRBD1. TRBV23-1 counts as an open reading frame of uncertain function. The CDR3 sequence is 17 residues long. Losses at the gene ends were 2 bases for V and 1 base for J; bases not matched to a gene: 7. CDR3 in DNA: TGCGCCAGCAGTCAACCCGACAGGGTCTGGAACACCGGGGAGCTGTTTTTT. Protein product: CASSQPDRVWNTGELFF.

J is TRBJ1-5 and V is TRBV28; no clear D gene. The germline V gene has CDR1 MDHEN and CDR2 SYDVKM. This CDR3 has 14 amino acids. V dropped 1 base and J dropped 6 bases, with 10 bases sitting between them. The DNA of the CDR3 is TGTGCCAGCAGTTTATCCCCCGAGGGTCAGCCCCAGCATTTT. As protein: CASSLSPEGQPQHF.

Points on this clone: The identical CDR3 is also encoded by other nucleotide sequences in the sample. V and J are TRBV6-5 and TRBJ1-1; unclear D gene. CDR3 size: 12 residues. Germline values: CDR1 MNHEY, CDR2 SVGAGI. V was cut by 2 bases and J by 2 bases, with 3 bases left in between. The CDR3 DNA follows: TGTGCCAGCAGTTACAGCAACACTGAAGCTTTCTTT. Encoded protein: CASSYSNTEAFF.

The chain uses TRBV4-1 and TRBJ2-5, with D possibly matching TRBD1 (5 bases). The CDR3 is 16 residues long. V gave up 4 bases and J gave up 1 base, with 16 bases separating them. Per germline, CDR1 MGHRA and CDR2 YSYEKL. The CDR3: CASSPPGWAGQETQYF. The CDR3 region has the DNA TGCGCCAGCAGCCCCCCAGGGTGGGCAGGCCAAGAGACCCAGTACTTC.

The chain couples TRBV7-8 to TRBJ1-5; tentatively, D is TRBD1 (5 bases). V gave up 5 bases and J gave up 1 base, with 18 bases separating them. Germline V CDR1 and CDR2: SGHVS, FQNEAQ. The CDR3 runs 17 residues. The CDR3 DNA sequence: TGTGCCAGCAGCCCCCTCGGGGGTTTTATAAGCAATCAGCCCCAGCATTTT. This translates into CASSPLGGFISNQPQHF.

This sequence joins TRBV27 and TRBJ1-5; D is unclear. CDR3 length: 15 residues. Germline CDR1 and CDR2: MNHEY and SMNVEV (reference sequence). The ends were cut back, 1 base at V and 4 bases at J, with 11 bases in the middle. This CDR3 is CASSLWPGSNQPQHF. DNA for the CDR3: TGTGCCAGCAGTTTATGGCCAGGATCAAATCAGCCCCAGCATTTT.

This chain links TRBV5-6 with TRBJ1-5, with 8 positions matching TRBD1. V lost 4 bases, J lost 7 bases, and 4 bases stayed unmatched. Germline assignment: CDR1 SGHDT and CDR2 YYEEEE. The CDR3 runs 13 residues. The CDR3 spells CASSRTGGQPQHF. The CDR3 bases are TGTGCCAGCAGCAGAACAGGGGGGCAGCCCCAGCATTTT.